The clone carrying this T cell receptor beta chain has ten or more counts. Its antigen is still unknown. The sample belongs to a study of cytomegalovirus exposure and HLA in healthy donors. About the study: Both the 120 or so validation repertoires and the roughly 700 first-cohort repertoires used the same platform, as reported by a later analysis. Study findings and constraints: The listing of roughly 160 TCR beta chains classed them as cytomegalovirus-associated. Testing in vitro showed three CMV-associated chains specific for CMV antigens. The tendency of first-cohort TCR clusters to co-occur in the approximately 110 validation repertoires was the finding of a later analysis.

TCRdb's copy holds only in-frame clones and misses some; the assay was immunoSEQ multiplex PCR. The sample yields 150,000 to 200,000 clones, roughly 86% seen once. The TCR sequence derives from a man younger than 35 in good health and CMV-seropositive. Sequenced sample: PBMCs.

CDR3 nucleotide sequence: TGTGCCAGCAGTTACTCGTGGGACTTAAGCTCCTACGAGCAGTACTTC. It translates to CASSYSWDLSSYEQYF. The chain recombines TRBV6-5 with TRBJ2-7; D is perhaps TRBD2 (6 bases). Germline V gene data show CDR1 as MNHEY and CDR2 as SVGAGI. This CDR3 has 16 residues. Between the trimmed V and J ends, which lost 0 bases and 0 bases, there was a span of 12 bases.